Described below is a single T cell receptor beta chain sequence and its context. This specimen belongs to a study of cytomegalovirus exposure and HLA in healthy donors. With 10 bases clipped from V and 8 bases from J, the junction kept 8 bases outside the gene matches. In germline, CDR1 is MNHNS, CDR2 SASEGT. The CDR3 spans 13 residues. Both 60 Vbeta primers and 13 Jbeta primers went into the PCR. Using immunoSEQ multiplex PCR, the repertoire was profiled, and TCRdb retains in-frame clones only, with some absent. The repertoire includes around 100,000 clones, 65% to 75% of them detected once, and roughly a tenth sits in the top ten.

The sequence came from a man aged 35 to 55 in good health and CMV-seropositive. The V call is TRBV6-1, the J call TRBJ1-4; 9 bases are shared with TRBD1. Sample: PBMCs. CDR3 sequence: CATEDRGWEKLFF. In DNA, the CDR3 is TGTGCCACTGAAGACAGGGGGTGGGAAAAACTGTTTTTT.